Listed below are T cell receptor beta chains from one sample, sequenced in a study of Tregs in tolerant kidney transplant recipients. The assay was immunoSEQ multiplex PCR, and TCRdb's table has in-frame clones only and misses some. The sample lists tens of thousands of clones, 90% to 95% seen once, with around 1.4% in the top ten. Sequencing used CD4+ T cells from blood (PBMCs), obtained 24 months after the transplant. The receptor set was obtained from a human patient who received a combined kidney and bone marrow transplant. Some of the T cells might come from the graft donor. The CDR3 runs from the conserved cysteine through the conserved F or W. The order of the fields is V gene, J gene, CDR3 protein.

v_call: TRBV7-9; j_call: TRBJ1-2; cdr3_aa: CASSLVAGLCTF
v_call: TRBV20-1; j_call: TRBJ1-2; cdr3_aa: CSARGLYGYTF
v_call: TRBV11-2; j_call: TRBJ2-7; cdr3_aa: CASSFQGAGEQYF
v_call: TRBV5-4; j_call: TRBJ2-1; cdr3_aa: CASSLDLGAMGEQFF
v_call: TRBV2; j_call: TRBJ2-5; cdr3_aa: CASSWRRGKETQYF
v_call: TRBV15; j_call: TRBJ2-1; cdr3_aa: CATKGGTFGNEQFF
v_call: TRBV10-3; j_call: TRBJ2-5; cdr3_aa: CAINADIEETQYF
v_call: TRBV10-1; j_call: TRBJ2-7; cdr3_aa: CARARPGLAGQSSYEQYF
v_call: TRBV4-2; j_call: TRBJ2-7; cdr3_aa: CASSRDSSYEQYF
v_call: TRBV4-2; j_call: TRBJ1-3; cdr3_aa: CASSQGRLGLTGHTIYF
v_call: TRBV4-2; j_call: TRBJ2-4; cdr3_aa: CASSQDVSGGWTKNIQYF
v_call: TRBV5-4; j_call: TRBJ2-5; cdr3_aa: CASSFASGGETQYF
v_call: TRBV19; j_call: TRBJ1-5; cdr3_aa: CASHTPGKGALGPQHF
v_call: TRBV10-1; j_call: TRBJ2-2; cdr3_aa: CASLPGQVNTGELFF
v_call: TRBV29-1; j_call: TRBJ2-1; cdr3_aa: CSVSGGGWAQFF
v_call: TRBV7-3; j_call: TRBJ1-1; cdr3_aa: CASSLLANTEAFF
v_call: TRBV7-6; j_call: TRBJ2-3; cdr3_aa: CASSLVGGTDTQYF